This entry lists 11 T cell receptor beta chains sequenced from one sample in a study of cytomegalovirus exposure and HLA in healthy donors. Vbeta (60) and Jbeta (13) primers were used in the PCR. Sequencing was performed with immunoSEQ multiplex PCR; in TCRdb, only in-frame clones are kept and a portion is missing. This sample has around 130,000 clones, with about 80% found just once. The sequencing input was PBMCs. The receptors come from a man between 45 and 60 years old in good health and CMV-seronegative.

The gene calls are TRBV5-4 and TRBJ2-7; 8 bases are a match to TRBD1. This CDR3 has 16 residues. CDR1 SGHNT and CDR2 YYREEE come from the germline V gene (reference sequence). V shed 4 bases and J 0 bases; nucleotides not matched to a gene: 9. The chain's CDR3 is CASSRRTGPSSYEQYF. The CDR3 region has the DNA TGTGCCAGCAGCCGACGGACAGGGCCAAGCTCCTACGAGCAGTACTTC.

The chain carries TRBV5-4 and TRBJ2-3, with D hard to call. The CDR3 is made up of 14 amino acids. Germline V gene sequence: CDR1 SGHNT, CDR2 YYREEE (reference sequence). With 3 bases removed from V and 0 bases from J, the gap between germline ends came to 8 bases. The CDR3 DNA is TGTGCCAGCAGCTCTCAGAAGAGCACAGATACGCAGTATTTT. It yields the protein CASSSQKSTDTQYF.

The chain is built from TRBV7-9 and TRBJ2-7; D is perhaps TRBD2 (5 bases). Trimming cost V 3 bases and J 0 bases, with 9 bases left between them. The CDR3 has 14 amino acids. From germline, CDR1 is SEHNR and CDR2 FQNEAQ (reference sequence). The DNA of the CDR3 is TGTGCCAGCAGCTTTGGGAGCGGCTCCTACGAGCAGTACTTC. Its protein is CASSFGSGSYEQYF.

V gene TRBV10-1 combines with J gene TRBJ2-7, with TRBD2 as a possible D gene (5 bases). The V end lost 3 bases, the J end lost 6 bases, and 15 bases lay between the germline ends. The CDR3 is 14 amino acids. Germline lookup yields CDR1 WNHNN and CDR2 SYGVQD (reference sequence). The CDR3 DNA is TGCGCCAGCAGTGAAGCGAGGCTAGCTGGCGAGCAGTACTTC. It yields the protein CASSEARLAGEQYF.

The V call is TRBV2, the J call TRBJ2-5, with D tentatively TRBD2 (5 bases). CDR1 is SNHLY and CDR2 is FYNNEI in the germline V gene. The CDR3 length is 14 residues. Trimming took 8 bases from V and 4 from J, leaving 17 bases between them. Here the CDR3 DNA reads TGTGCCAGCGACGAAGGGCTAGCCCGAGAGACCCAGTACTTC. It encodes CASDEGLARETQYF.

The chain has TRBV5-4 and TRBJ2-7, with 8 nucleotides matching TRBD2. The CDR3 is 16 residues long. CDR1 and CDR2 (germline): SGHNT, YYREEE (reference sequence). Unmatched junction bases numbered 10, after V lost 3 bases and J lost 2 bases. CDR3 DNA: TGTGCCAGCAGCTCCGGACTAGCTCCTTCCCCCTACGAGCAGTACTTC. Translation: CASSSGLAPSPYEQYF.

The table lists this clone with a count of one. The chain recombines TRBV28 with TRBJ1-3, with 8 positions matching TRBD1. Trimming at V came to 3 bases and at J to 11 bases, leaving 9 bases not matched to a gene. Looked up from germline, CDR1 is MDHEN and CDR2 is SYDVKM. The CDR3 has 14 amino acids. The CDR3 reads CASSLKQGGRSIYF. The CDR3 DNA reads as TGTGCCAGCAGTTTGAAACAGGGGGGAAGGTCCATATATTTT.

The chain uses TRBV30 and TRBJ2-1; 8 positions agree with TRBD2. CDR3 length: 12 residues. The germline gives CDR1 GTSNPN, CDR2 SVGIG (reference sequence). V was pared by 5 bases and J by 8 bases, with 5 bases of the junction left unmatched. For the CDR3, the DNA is TGTGCCTGGTCGACTAGCGAGGATGAGCAGTTCTTC. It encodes CAWSTSEDEQFF. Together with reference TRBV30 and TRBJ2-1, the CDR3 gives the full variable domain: SQTIHQWPATLVQPVGSPLSLECTVEGTSNPNLYWYRQAAGRGLQLLFYSVGIGQISSEVPQNLSASRPQDRQFILSSKKLLLSDSGFYLCAWSTSEDEQFFGPGTRLTVL.

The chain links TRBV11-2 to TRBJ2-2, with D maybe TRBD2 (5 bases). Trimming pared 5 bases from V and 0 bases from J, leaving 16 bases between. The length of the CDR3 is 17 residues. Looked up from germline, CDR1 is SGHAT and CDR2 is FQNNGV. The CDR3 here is CASSIARQSTNTGELFF. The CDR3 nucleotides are TGTGCCAGCAGCATAGCGAGGCAGTCCACGAACACCGGGGAGCTGTTTTTT.

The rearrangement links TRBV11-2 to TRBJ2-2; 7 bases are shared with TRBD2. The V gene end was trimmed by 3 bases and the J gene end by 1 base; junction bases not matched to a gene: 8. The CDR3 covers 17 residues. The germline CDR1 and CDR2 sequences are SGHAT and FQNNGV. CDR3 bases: TGTGCCAGCAGCTTCCAAAGACTAGCCGAGAACACCGGGGAGCTGTTTTTT. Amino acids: CASSFQRLAENTGELFF.

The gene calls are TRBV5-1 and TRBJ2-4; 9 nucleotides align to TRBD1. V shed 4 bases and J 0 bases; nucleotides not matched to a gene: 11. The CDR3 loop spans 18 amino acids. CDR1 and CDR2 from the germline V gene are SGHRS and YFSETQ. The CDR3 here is CASSQQGAGAIAKNIQYF. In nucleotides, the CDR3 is TGCGCCAGCAGCCAACAGGGGGCAGGGGCTATAGCCAAAAACATTCAGTACTTC.